Detailed here is one TCR beta chain. Reverse transcription of all isolated RNA meant that expressed TCRB transcripts were sequenced. Libraries were prepared by immunoSEQ multiplex PCR; TCRdb keeps only in-frame clonotypes and omits some of them. The sample shows hundreds of thousands of clones, about 29% of them seen only once. This entry is derived from a study of beta chain features in type 1 diabetes. The material sequenced was naive CD4+ T cells from blood. The receptor was isolated from a man between 18 and 35 years old in good health.

The CDR3: CASSGTDFYNEQFF. CDR3 DNA sequence: TGTGCCAGCAGTGGGACCGACTTCTACAATGAGCAGTTCTTC. This chain connects TRBV27 to TRBJ2-1; D is perhaps TRBD1 or TRBD2 (5 bases each). Germline loops: CDR1 MNHEY, CDR2 SMNVEV (reference sequence). V lost 5 bases and J 3 bases, leaving 11 bases between the germline ends. The CDR3 totals 14 residues.